This TCR beta chain is from a study of OX40 agonist ivuxolimab in advanced cancers. Patients were ruled out by autoimmune disease history or systemic immunosuppression. Clones were read by immunoSEQ multiplex PCR, and TCRdb kept only the in-frame ones, dropping some. The data show about 12,000 clones, around 80% seen once. Findings of the study overall: Compared with CD4+, CD8+ T cells on average had more expanded clones.

As regards this clone: Its antigen is not identified.

The sequenced sample was CD4+ or CD8+ T cells sorted from blood, obtained in a trial of the OX40 agonist ivuxolimab. The source of this sequence is an adult with an advanced solid tumor such as melanoma, head and neck, liver or kidney cancer.

The CDR3: CASSPGTGELFF. As DNA, the CDR3 is TGCGCCAGCAGCCCGGGGACCGGGGAGCTGTTTTTT. The chain uses TRBV4-1 and TRBJ2-2, with D perhaps matching TRBD2 (5 bases). Germline CDR1 reads MGHRA; CDR2 reads YSYEKL. V shed 4 bases and J shed 5 bases, with 5 bases lying between them. The CDR3 covers 12 residues.